Listed below are T cell receptor beta chains from one sample, sequenced in a study of blood T cell repertoires in COVID-19. Generated by immunoSEQ multiplex PCR, the TCRdb table keeps only in-frame clones and is missing some. The repertoire includes about 400,000 clones, 80% to 90% of them detected once, and more than 1.4% sits in the top ten. The specimen sequenced was peripheral blood. These receptors were taken from a woman aged 25-40 years with active or convalescent COVID-19. Both conserved end residues are part of each CDR3.

CASSYSSGPYNEQFF	TRBJ2-1	TRBV6-5
CATSRDTVRGTEAFF	TRBJ1-1	TRBV15
CASSGQGQSYEQYF	TRBJ2-7	TRBV28
CASCPTSGRARTDTQYF	TRBJ2-3	TRBV27
CASSLGTGGYTEAFF	TRBJ1-1	TRBV13
CACAGQGVVYTF	TRBJ1-2	TRBV30
CASSDERLVTEQYF	TRBJ2-7	TRBV2
CASSQDRGSSYEQYF	TRBJ2-7	TRBV4-1
CASSQNRGLYGYTF	TRBJ1-2	TRBV3-1/TRBV3-2
CASSFNGDYGYTF	TRBJ1-2	TRBV11-2
CASSLARATGELFF	TRBJ2-2	TRBV5-1
CASSQALPGVGNGYTF	TRBJ1-2	TRBV4-1
CASSRTGTGMGRTEAFF	TRBJ1-1	TRBV11-2
CASSGGREKLFF	TRBJ1-4	TRBV19
CAWKTGGSQPQHF	TRBJ1-5	TRBV30
CATSRDRGGVTEAFF	TRBJ1-1	TRBV15
CATSSSKTGYSTEAFF	TRBJ1-1	TRBV15
CATSDHRVSYNEQFF	TRBJ2-1	TRBV24-1
CASSQEPRQGRSSYNSPLHF	TRBJ1-6	TRBV4-1
CASSLAAGTGVTDTQYF	TRBJ2-3	TRBV5-5
CASSAQMMNTEAFF	TRBJ1-1	TRBV5-5
CASSIMQRLNYGYTF	TRBJ1-2	TRBV19
CASAGGGNTIYF	TRBJ1-3	TRBV10-3
CASTPGLAGGKNTGELFF	TRBJ2-2	TRBV9
CASSRLGSGANVLTF	TRBJ2-6	TRBV19
CATRQGWETQYF	TRBJ2-5	TRBV6-5
CASSQSPGTGNEQYF	TRBJ2-7	TRBV4-1
CATQPGQGAYEQYF	TRBJ2-7	TRBV10-3
CALGTGISTDTQYF	TRBJ2-3	TRBV10-3
CASSPGQNTEAFF	TRBJ1-1	TRBV18
CASSVGQGNSGANVLTF	TRBJ2-6	TRBV2
CASSTTGIGYTF	TRBJ1-2	TRBV6-5
CASSVWGGTYNEQFF	TRBJ2-1	TRBV9
CASSLSLAGVNEQFF	TRBJ2-1	TRBV5-1
CASSLQGWRGRGNTEAFF	TRBJ1-1	TRBV7-9
CASLRTTTESSGNTIYF	TRBJ1-3	TRBV19
CASAGTSGNTIYF	TRBJ1-3	TRBV10-3
CASSYPQGANYGYTF	TRBJ1-2	TRBV6-6
CASSLPQTGGTEAFF	TRBJ1-1	TRBV7-9
CASSPGTGSTDTQYF	TRBJ2-3	TRBV5-8
CATSARTGNQPQHF	TRBJ1-5	TRBV24-1
CASSTRTFRGNTEAFF	TRBJ1-1	TRBV7-9